This TCR beta chain originates from a study of cytomegalovirus exposure and HLA in healthy donors (TCRdb year 2017). Concerning the study at large: According to a later analysis, the roughly 120 validation repertoires were produced on the same platform as the roughly 700 repertoires of the first cohort. The study aimed to test whether cataloging public T cell receptors could reveal signatures of past pathogen exposure. Besides the first cohort of roughly 700 subjects, a separate validation cohort made up of about 120 different subjects was used. To predict cytomegalovirus infection status, the study combined high-throughput TCR immunosequencing, statistical association of individual TCRs with disease status, and machine learning.

Concerning this clone itself: Which antigen it targets is not known. Base qualities are missing; no much larger clone stands one base away.

Receptor libraries were prepared by the immunoSEQ multiplex PCR assay. The paper's processing steps were these. A statistical classification framework was built for diagnosing cytomegalovirus status from the catalog of TCR beta chain sequences. The clones in this table, taken by TCRdb from immuneACCESS, are in-frame only. Not every clone is retained; where verified, under half of the shortfall comes from an unresolved V gene, and the cause of the rest is unknown. From that table come the V and J calls and clone size; the DNA was used to work out D and trimming. The sample table holds roughly 140,000 clones, of which 91% were seen once. Of the sample, approximately 0.7% falls within the top ten clones. The V and J ends are trimmed by 1 base and 4 bases, leaving 14 bases between them. The CDR3 runs 16 residues from the cysteine to the phenylalanine. The entry retains the CDR3 DNA only, 48 bases that are in frame from base 1.

The full study reports these points: The validation cohort had no HLA typing available for a later analysis, so co-occurrence within that cohort was assessed over all 120 or so repertoires. A later analysis found that TCRs clustered in the first cohort also tended to co-occur in the 120 validation repertoires, with 94% of cluster scores above 0. The authors suggested that the approach could potentially be extended to other disease states and immunological phenotypes. Across donors, most TCR sequences were observed very rarely, whereas some public TCRs were present in many individuals. The study listed over 150 TCR beta chains as associated with cytomegalovirus. The classifier was reported to diagnose cytomegalovirus status with high specificity and sensitivity in both the original cohort and the validation cohort. In vitro tests confirmed that a few of the cytomegalovirus-associated TCR beta chains recognize cytomegalovirus antigens.

Donors formed part of the validation cohort, which comprised over a hundred subjects and was distinct from the first cohort of 670 or so subjects. The sequence joins TRBV5-3 to TRBJ2-2; a confident D gene designation cannot be given. TRBV5-3 is marked as an open reading frame, function uncertain. The sequencing sample was made of PBMCs. This TCR was recovered from a man younger than 35 in good health and CMV-seronegative. The CDR3 region: CARSLPRVIGTGELFF. The nucleotide sequence is TGTGCCAGAAGCTTGCCTCGGGTTATCGGCACCGGGGAGCTGTTTTTT.